Listed below are T cell receptor beta chains from one sample, sequenced in a study of T-cell reconstitution after alpha-beta-depleted transplantation in children. TCRdb itself ran the PCR reads through MiXCR, one entry per CDR3 protein. The repertoire holds roughly 200,000 distinct CDR3 sequences, with 8% to 9.5% as singletons. The sample consisted of PBMCs from the stem cell graft donor, taken from the stem cell graft. The receptors stem from a human donor who donated a stem cell graft to a child with acute lymphoblastic leukemia. The CDR3 runs from the conserved cysteine through the conserved F or W. The D gene is left open where the match is weak. Clone size, where shown, is once, few, many, or a class for clones that have expanded.

cdr3_nt: TGTGCCAGCAGTGACATTGTAGAGACCCAGTACTTC; cdr3_aa: CASSDIVETQYF; d_call: NA; v_call: TRBV6-4; clone_size: few; j_call: TRBJ2-5
cdr3_nt: TGCGCCAGCAGCCAGCCAGGGCTAGCGGGGACGGAGACCCAGTACTTC; cdr3_aa: CASSQPGLAGTETQYF; d_call: TRBD2; v_call: TRBV4-1; clone_size: few; j_call: TRBJ2-5
cdr3_nt: TGTGCCAGCAGGGGCTATGGCTACACCTTC; cdr3_aa: CASRGYGYTF; d_call: NA; v_call: TRBV27; clone_size: NA; j_call: TRBJ1-2
cdr3_nt: TGTGCCAGCAGCTCGGAGGCAGGGGGCACCTACGAGCAGTACTTC; cdr3_aa: CASSSEAGGTYEQYF; d_call: TRBD1; v_call: TRBV6-2/TRBV6-3; clone_size: NA; j_call: TRBJ2-7
cdr3_nt: TGTGCCACCAGCAGATTTGGACAGGGGAGCAATTCACCCCTCCACTTT; cdr3_aa: CATSRFGQGSNSPLHF; d_call: TRBD1; v_call: TRBV15; clone_size: NA; j_call: TRBJ1-6
cdr3_nt: TGTGCCACCAGTGATGGACGACTAGCGGGGGATGAGCAGTTCTTC; cdr3_aa: CATSDGRLAGDEQFF; d_call: TRBD2; v_call: TRBV24-1; clone_size: many; j_call: TRBJ2-1
cdr3_nt: TGTGCCAGCAGTGTCTCCGGCGGGGGATATGCCGGGGAGCTGTTTTTT; cdr3_aa: CASSVSGGGYAGELFF; d_call: TRBD2; v_call: TRBV27; clone_size: few; j_call: TRBJ2-2
cdr3_nt: TGTGCCAGCAGTGACTCGGTGGGGGGGGCAGATACGCAGTATTTT; cdr3_aa: CASSDSVGGADTQYF; d_call: TRBD2; v_call: TRBV6-4; clone_size: many; j_call: TRBJ2-3
cdr3_nt: TGTGCCAGCAGCTTGGCGGCTAGCGGAGTCCAAGAGACCCAGTACTTC; cdr3_aa: CASSLAASGVQETQYF; d_call: TRBD2; v_call: TRBV5-5; clone_size: few; j_call: TRBJ2-5
cdr3_nt: TGTGCCAGCAGCTTCCGACAGCCGAGCTCTGGGGCCAACGTCCTGACTTTC; cdr3_aa: CASSFRQPSSGANVLTF; d_call: NA; v_call: TRBV5-8; clone_size: NA; j_call: TRBJ2-6